This T cell receptor (beta chain) originates from a study of shared clonotypes between healthy human individuals (dated by TCRdb to the early 2020s). Concerning the study at large: The cohort comprised a couple of women and a few men aged 18 to 49 years. Per donor, three plates each were used for CD4 naive and CD4 memory, two for CD8 naive, and one for CD8 memory. Blood TCR repertoires of five healthy adults were deeply sequenced to estimate repertoire size and the extent of clonotype sharing between individuals. To increase sequencing depth and limit assay-specific biases, TCR repertoire library preparation and sequencing were carried out by different laboratories using diverse techniques. Per donor, leukapheresis produced somewhere between about 0.9 and 9.5 billion PBMCs. What the study reported, not specific to this receptor: Naive subsets generally had larger estimated clonotype richness than memory subsets did. Based on pairwise subsampling, the degree of clonotype sharing among donors was expected to be affected by sequencing depth. Higher generation probabilities were observed for clonotypes shared by all four sorted-subset donors than for non-shared clonotypes. Incomplete sequencing was indicated by rarefaction of sorted-subset datasets, despite the large sequencing depth. Sampling was restricted to blood, and TCR repertoires in tissue are likely to differ from TCR repertoires in blood. The small number of donors limited the genetic and exposure-history diversity represented. Sharing across a few donors was observed for about 5% of naive CD4, over 3% of naive CD8, about 2.3% of memory CD4, and roughly 0.4% of memory CD8 clonotypes.

Regarding this clone: No cognate antigen has been identified for it. There are no base qualities to consult, and no much larger clone falls within one base.

The CDR3, from cysteine to phenylalanine, totals 16 residues. CDR3 DNA only is kept here, 48 bases in frame from base 1. Germline trimming: 5 bases from V, 11 bases from J; junction bases outside gene matches: 18. The germline V gene (reference sequence) specifies MNHEY as CDR1 and SMNVEV as CDR2. Using the deep immunoSEQ assay, TCR CDR3 regions were amplified from genomic DNA by multiplex PCR. For each cell subset, the extracted genomic DNA was distributed evenly across all wells of several immunoSEQ 96-well plates, and each plate served as one replicate. For sorted subsets, about 220 ng of genomic DNA, equivalent to 25,000 to 35,000 T cell genomes, went into each replicate PCR. The purified libraries were quantified using a Qubit 3.0 fluorometer, sized with a Bioanalyzer 2100, and then quantified again using the KAPA Library Quantification kit. A separate single-read 150-cycle Illumina NextSeq 550 flow cell was used to sequence each immunoSEQ 96-well plate. The original methods were these. The immunoSEQ output contained only junctional sequences without quality scores, so filtering could not match that applied to full-length reads. Sequences were annotated with PyIR, a Python wrapper for IgBLAST v1.9, using IMGT germline references to assign V/J genes and CDR3. Any read was removed if the V/J assignment was weak (E-value above 1e-6), the CDR3 was missing, or the read contained stop codons, out-of-frame junctions, or ambiguous translated residues. A V3J clonotype was defined by an identical inferred V gene, J gene, and CDR3 amino acid sequence. Percentage overlap between repertoires was calculated by dividing the number of shared unique clonotypes by the size of the smaller repertoire. RTK rarefaction, the Chao1 estimator, and Recon v2.1 estimates of unobserved clonotypes were used to assess repertoire richness. Generation probabilities were computed with OLGA for all TCRbeta clonotypes obtained by the gDNA method from several donors. TCRdb obtained this table from immuneACCESS and retained in-frame rearrangements with V and J assigned. These tables miss some clones; where compared with another copy, unresolved V genes account for less than half of the shortfall, and the remainder is unexplained. Clone size and V and J calls were adopted from that table, with D and trimming inferred from the DNA. The sample table lists roughly 2.1 million clones, 93% of them with a count of one. The ten largest clonotypes hold more than 1.5% of the sample.

CD8 naive samples were obtained by positive selection for CCR7 among CD45RO-negative cells, yielding a CD45RA+CCR7+ population from which TemRA cells were excluded. Donors were healthy HIV-negative adults with no recently reported acute infections or vaccinations. Only Caucasian adults living in Nashville, Tennessee, USA were represented among the donors. After blood collection by leukapheresis, PBMCs were isolated using Ficoll-Histopaque density gradient centrifugation and then cryopreserved in the vapor phase of liquid nitrogen. Analytical flow cytometry was used to check the purity and quantity of every magnetically sorted T cell population. From each sorted fraction, genomic DNA was isolated and quantified by UV absorbance on a Nanodrop 2000c.

The rearrangement combines TRBV27 with TRBJ2-7; 10 nucleotides in the junction match TRBD2. Sample: naive CD8+ T cells from PBMCs. Taken with the paper, the label for cell subset or site translates to: CD45RA+CCR7+. This clonotype was obtained from a young man in good health. Some clones in this sample may be carry-over from other donors' samples. The encoded CDR3 is CASSPRLAGGWLGEYF. The nucleotides are TGTGCCAGCAGTCCGAGACTAGCGGGCGGGTGGCTGGGAGAGTACTTC.